The T cell receptor beta chain under discussion was sequenced for a study of Graves' ophthalmopathy and Graves' hyperthyroidism. V was pared by 6 bases and J by 5 bases, with 9 bases of the junction left unmatched. This CDR3 spans 13 amino acids. Germline loops: CDR1 DFQATT, CDR2 SNEGSKA (reference sequence). Points from the study as a whole: Blood also contained most of the expanded thyroid clonotypes above 0.001 frequency.

Concerning this clonotype itself: As yet, its antigen is unknown.

Investigators amplified TCR beta CDR3 regions from RNA transcripts. First-round RT-PCR relied on HTBI primers, and a second-round multiplex PCR came next. TCRdb redid the calling of the multiplex PCR reads with MiXCR, one entry per CDR3 protein. Among about 39,000 distinct CDR3 sequences listed, 50% were seen once. Sequencing was done on a sample of peripheral blood. The TCR was taken from an adult woman with stable Graves' hyperthyroidism. The chain links TRBV20-1 to TRBJ2-5; TRBD2 aligns across 7 bases. The CDR3 protein is CSAPGEGGETQYF. DNA of the CDR3: TGCAGTGCCCCCGGGGAGGGAGGGGAGACCCAGTACTTC.